This T cell receptor beta chain was obtained from a study of blood T cells in healthy people across ages. At the level of the study: Template switching captured about one barcoded beta molecule per two T cells. Study conclusions and caveats: Changes in expanded clonotypes were possibly confounded, as the CMV status of donors was unknown.

Then a second PCR, running roughly 7 to 11 cycles, was carried out with a sample-barcoded 5' primer and a J-beta primer mix. Each CDR3 protein is one row after TCRdb ran MiXCR on the 5' RACE reads. The sample lists some 710,000 distinct CDR3 sequences; 22% were seen once. Sample donors were healthy Caucasian individuals that came from Russia, aged roughly 6 to 95. There are 14 residues in the CDR3. Between the trimmed V and J ends, which lost 6 bases and 0 bases, there was a span of 11 bases. This clonotype was seen a handful of times. The antigen remains unidentified. The chain recombines TRBV12-3 or TRBV12-4 with TRBJ1-1, with unresolved D. The receptor was isolated from a man between 65 and 79 years old in good health. The sample comprised blood. CDR3 loop: CASSAQMMNTEAFF. CDR3 nucleotide sequence: TGTGCCAGCAGCGCACAGATGATGAACACTGAAGCTTTCTTT.